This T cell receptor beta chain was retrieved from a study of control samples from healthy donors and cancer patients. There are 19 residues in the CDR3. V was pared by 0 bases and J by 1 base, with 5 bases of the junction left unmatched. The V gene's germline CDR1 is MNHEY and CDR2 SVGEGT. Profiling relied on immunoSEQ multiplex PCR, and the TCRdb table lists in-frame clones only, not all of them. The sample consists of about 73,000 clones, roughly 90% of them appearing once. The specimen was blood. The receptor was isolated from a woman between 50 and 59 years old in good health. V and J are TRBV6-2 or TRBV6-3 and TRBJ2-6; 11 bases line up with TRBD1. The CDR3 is CASSYSLGQGVSGANVLTF. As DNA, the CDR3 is TGTGCCAGCAGTTACTCTCTGGGACAGGGGGTATCTGGGGCCAACGTCCTGACTTTC.